The sequence of this TCR beta chain was determined in a study of T cells in Graves' hyperthyroidism and ophthalmopathy. The CDR3 consists of 15 residues. The trim removed 6 bases at V and 6 bases at J, leaving 8 bases unmatched. Authors of the study amplified TCR beta CDR3 regions from RNA transcripts. The HTBI set primed first-round TCR CDR3 RT-PCR. From the multiplex PCR reads, TCRdb called clonotypes with MiXCR, one entry per CDR3 protein. Of 250,000 to 300,000 distinct CDR3 sequences listed, 12% to 15% are singletons. This sequence originates from a woman aged 40 to 49 with Graves' hyperthyroidism. The sample was blood. The chain is built from TRBV12-3 or TRBV12-4 and TRBJ2-2, with 9 positions matching TRBD1. The CDR3 protein is CASSPGQGFAGELFF. DNA of the CDR3: TGTGCCAGCAGCCCTGGACAGGGGTTTGCCGGGGAGCTGTTTTTT.